The next 32 T cell receptor beta chains were all read from a single sample in a study of cytomegalovirus exposure and HLA in healthy donors. Primers included in the PCR were 60 Vbeta and 13 Jbeta primers. TCRdb's table, derived via immunoSEQ multiplex PCR, lists solely in-frame clones and lacks some. This table holds around 90,000 clones, roughly 58% found once. The sequenced material came from PBMCs. Receptors originate from a woman aged 30 to 39 in good health and CMV-seropositive.

The chain is built from TRBV7-3 and TRBJ2-1; TRBD1 aligns across 8 bases. The CDR3 runs 14 residues. CDR1 and CDR2 (germline): SGHTA, FQGTGA. V trimming: 3 bases; J trimming: 7 bases; junction bases outside the gene matches: 5. In DNA form, the CDR3 reads TGTGCCAGCAGCTTGTCTAGGGACAGGAATGAGCAGTTCTTC. Protein sequence: CASSLSRDRNEQFF.

The CDR3 sequence: CSVSTGELFF. The CDR3 DNA reads TGCAGCGTCTCCACCGGGGAGCTGTTTTTT. The V gene is TRBV29-1, the J gene TRBJ2-2; D remains unclear. Germline-derived CDR1 and CDR2 are SQVTM and ANQGSEA. V lost 6 bases and J 4 bases, leaving 3 bases between the germline ends. This CDR3 has 10 amino acids.

This CDR3 is CASSPLAGADIQYF. The CDR3 region has the DNA TGTGCCAGCAGCCCTCTAGCGGGGGCAGACATTCAGTACTTC. This chain uses TRBV2 with TRBJ2-4; 10 bases agree with TRBD2. CDR3 length: 14 residues. The junction had 7 bases not matched to a gene; V was cut back by 6 bases and J by 8 bases. Germline V gives CDR1 SNHLY, CDR2 FYNNEI.

The rearrangement joins TRBV4-1 to TRBJ1-2; a possible D gene is TRBD1 (5 bases). Germline V gene lookup returns CDR1 MGHRA and CDR2 YSYEKL. This CDR3 is 14 amino acids long. With 1 base removed from V and 4 bases from J, the gap between germline ends came to 10 bases. The CDR3 nucleotides read TGCGCCAGCAGCCAAGCGGGGGGGGTCTATGGCTACACCTTC. It translates to CASSQAGGVYGYTF.

This CDR3 is CASSHWKTDSYEQYF. CDR3 DNA: TGTGCCAGCAGCCATTGGAAGACAGACTCCTACGAGCAGTACTTC. The rearrangement links TRBV11-2 to TRBJ2-7; D possibly corresponds to TRBD1 (5 bases). This CDR3 region has 15 residues. V dropped 5 bases and J dropped 0 bases, with 14 bases sitting between them. Germline V lookup: CDR1 SGHAT, CDR2 FQNNGV.

This clone showed up just a few times. The genes are TRBV7-2 and TRBJ2-7, with 7 bases aligning to TRBD2. The CDR3 is made up of 14 amino acids. Germline CDR1 SGHTA, CDR2 FQGNSA. V shed 5 bases and J 3 bases; nucleotides not matched to a gene: 7. CDR3 region: CASSALGGVYEQYF. The CDR3 region has the DNA TGTGCCAGCAGCGCGCTGGGGGGGGTCTACGAGCAGTACTTC. Full variable domain (missing parts from reference TRBV7-2 and TRBJ2-7): GAGVSQSPSNKVTEKGKDVELRCDPISGHTALYWYRQSLGQGLEFLIYFQGNSAPDKSGLPSDRFSAERTGGSVSTLTIQRTQQEDSAVYLCASSALGGVYEQYFGPGTRLTVT.

The rearrangement joins TRBV7-2 to TRBJ2-3; 9 bases match TRBD2. V shed 1 base and J 5 bases; nucleotides not matched to a gene: 10. Per the germline V gene, CDR1 is SGHTA and CDR2 is FQGNSA. This CDR3 is 17 amino acids long. The CDR3 protein is CASSLEVAGGPGDTQYF. The CDR3 nucleotides read TGTGCCAGCAGCTTAGAGGTGGCGGGGGGGCCTGGAGATACGCAGTATTTT.

This chain links TRBV19 with TRBJ1-1, with D perhaps TRBD1 (5 bases). This CDR3 has 13 residues. Deletions cut 1 base from V and 2 bases from J, with 5 bases between. The germline CDR1 and CDR2 sequences are LNHDA and SQIVND (reference sequence). The CDR3 here is CASSIGGNTEAFF. The CDR3 DNA follows: TGTGCCAGTAGTATAGGGGGCAACACTGAAGCTTTCTTT.

The sample holds a few counts of this clone. V gene TRBV28 combines with J gene TRBJ1-1; 7 bases align to TRBD1. V was pared by 7 bases and J by 6 bases, with 2 bases of the junction left unmatched. This CDR3 has 11 residues. CDR1 is MDHEN and CDR2 is SYDVKM in the germline V gene. The CDR3 sequence is CASNRGSEAFF. The CDR3 DNA is TGTGCCAGCAACAGGGGATCTGAAGCTTTCTTT. The variable domain in full, with the rest retrieved from reference TRBV28 and TRBJ1-1, is DVKVTQSSRYLVKRTGEKVFLECVQDMDHENMFWYRQDPGLGLRLIYFSYDVKMKEKGDIPEGYSVSREKKERFSLILESASTNQTSMYLCASNRGSEAFFGQGTRLTVV.

This chain joins TRBV6-1 and TRBJ2-7, with TRBD2 matching 11 bases. J was trimmed by 4 bases and V by 2 bases; bases with no gene match: 10. The germline V gene has CDR1 MNHNS and CDR2 SASEGT. CDR3 length equals 17 residues. The CDR3 reads CASSEKFGSGGAYEQYF. The CDR3 DNA follows: TGTGCCAGCAGTGAAAAGTTTGGTAGCGGGGGGGCTTACGAGCAGTACTTC.

J is TRBJ1-2 and V is TRBV10-3; 11 nucleotides align to TRBD1. Germline values: CDR1 ENHRY, CDR2 SYGVKD. Trimming removed 10 bases from V and 7 bases from J; junction bases left unmatched: 2. The CDR3 loop spans 11 amino acids. Here the CDR3 reads CASGTGGGYTF. In DNA, the CDR3 is TGTGCCAGCGGGACAGGGGGTGGCTACACCTTC.

This clone has only one observation. V and J are TRBV2 and TRBJ2-1, with D possibly matching TRBD2 (5 bases). In germline, CDR1 is SNHLY, CDR2 FYNNEI. The CDR3 has 15 residues. Trimming removed 7 bases from V and 10 bases from J, with 23 bases in between. The chain's CDR3 is CASKSTDSNLGEQFF. The CDR3 DNA sequence: TGTGCCAGCAAGTCGACGGACTCCAATTTAGGAGAGCAGTTCTTC.

The V call is TRBV5-1, the J call TRBJ2-1, with 9 nucleotides matching TRBD2. CDR3 length: 15 amino acids. Germline trimming cut 4 bases from V and 8 bases from J; bases unmatched to any gene: 10. CDR1 SGHRS and CDR2 YFSETQ come from the germline V gene. DNA of the CDR3: TGCGCCAGCAGCCTACAGCGGGGGGCCTGGGATGAGCAGTTCTTC. It encodes CASSLQRGAWDEQFF.

This chain joins TRBV10-3 and TRBJ2-3; 9 positions agree with TRBD1. Germline assignment: CDR1 ENHRY and CDR2 SYGVKD. Trimming cost V 5 bases and J 0 bases; bases outside gene matches: 9. This CDR3 has 17 amino acids. The CDR3 protein is CAISRGQGGGSTDTQYF. CDR3 in DNA: TGTGCCATCAGTAGGGGACAGGGTGGAGGAAGCACAGATACGCAGTATTTT.

V and J are TRBV5-1 and TRBJ2-7; D perhaps matches TRBD1 (5 bases). Looked up from germline, CDR1 is SGHRS and CDR2 is YFSETQ. The CDR3 runs to 16 residues. Trimming took 0 bases from V and 2 from J, leaving 15 bases between them. The CDR3 here is CASSLVLGPDAYEQYF. The CDR3 region has the DNA TGCGCCAGCAGCTTGGTTCTGGGGCCTGATGCCTACGAGCAGTACTTC.

As DNA, the CDR3 is TGTGCCAGTAGCCACATACAGGGAAACACTGAAGCTTTCTTT. Its translation is CASSHIQGNTEAFF. The chain has TRBV19 and TRBJ1-1; D is perhaps TRBD1 (6 bases). The germline V and J ends were trimmed by 6 bases and 2 bases, with 13 bases remaining between them. This CDR3 contains 14 residues. Germline CDR1 is LNHDA and CDR2 is SQIVND (reference sequence). Full variable domain (remainder filled in from reference TRBV19 and TRBJ1-1): DGGITQSPKYLFRKEGQNVTLSCEQNLNHDAMYWYRQDPGQGLRLIYYSQIVNDFQKGDIAEGYSVSREKKESFPLTVTSAQKNPTAFYLCASSHIQGNTEAFFGQGTRLTVV.

This clone has more than one count but fewer than ten. The chain couples TRBV4-1 to TRBJ1-1; 8 positions match TRBD1. This CDR3 has 15 residues. The germline V gene encodes CDR1 MGHRA and CDR2 YSYEKL. Germline trimming cut 5 bases from V and 3 bases from J; bases unmatched to any gene: 8. The CDR3 DNA is TGCGCCAGCAGCGCTCACGACAGGGGATACACTGAAGCTTTCTTT. The encoded protein is CASSAHDRGYTEAFF.

This clone was seen a few times. This sequence joins TRBV2 and TRBJ1-1; 8 bases agree with TRBD1. V was pared by 5 bases and J by 1 base, with 6 bases of the junction left unmatched. Germline V gene data show CDR1 as SNHLY and CDR2 as FYNNEI. This CDR3 spans 15 amino acids. The CDR3 coding sequence is TGTGCCAGCAGTCGACAGGGGACACCGAACACTGAAGCTTTCTTT. Its translation is CASSRQGTPNTEAFF.

This chain connects TRBV10-3 to TRBJ2-2, with TRBD1 identical over 9 bases. Germline V lookup: CDR1 ENHRY, CDR2 SYGVKD. V shed 10 bases and J 6 bases; nucleotides not matched to a gene: 9. The CDR3 has 14 residues. The CDR3 here is CATRGTGLAGELFF. The CDR3 DNA is TGTGCCACCCGGGGGACAGGGTTGGCCGGGGAGCTGTTTTTT.

This clone has just a few counts. CDR3 sequence (DNA): TGTGCCACCAGCGCTCTAGCGGGGGGGCGAGAGACCCAGTACTTC. It translates to CATSALAGGRETQYF. This chain links TRBV15 with TRBJ2-5; 12 positions match TRBD2. With V trimmed by 5 bases and J by 4 bases, 5 bases remained unmatched. The CDR3 covers 15 residues. Germline V CDR1 and CDR2: LNHNV, YYDKDF (reference sequence).

Only a few counts were recorded for this clone. This CDR3 is CASSFAGQYTGELFF. As DNA, the CDR3 is TGTGCCAGCAGTTTTGCGGGGCAGTACACCGGGGAGCTGTTTTTT. The gene calls are TRBV28 and TRBJ2-2, with D possibly TRBD2 on 6 matching bases. The CDR3 loop spans 15 amino acids. In germline, CDR1 is MDHEN, CDR2 SYDVKM. V lost 3 bases and J 3 bases, leaving 11 bases between the germline ends. The entire variable domain, with the rest obtained from reference TRBV28 and TRBJ2-2, is as follows: DVKVTQSSRYLVKRTGEKVFLECVQDMDHENMFWYRQDPGLGLRLIYFSYDVKMKEKGDIPEGYSVSREKKERFSLILESASTNQTSMYLCASSFAGQYTGELFFGEGSRLTVL.

With regard to this clone: The germline gene is not matched at one end of the junction; a read error may be the cause. The chain uses TRBV9 and TRBJ1-6; D perhaps matches TRBD1 (5 bases). Germline V gene sequence: CDR1 SGDLS, CDR2 YYNGEE. This CDR3 has 14 amino acids. CDR3 residues: CANSVEGVYSPLHF. The CDR3 DNA sequence: TGTGCCAACAGCGTAGAAGGGGTTTACTCACCCCTCCACTTT.

This chain connects TRBV6-6 to TRBJ1-5; D uncertain. The V and J ends lost 0 bases and 4 bases respectively, with 7 bases between them. Germline V gives CDR1 MNHNY, CDR2 SVGAGI (reference sequence). The CDR3 contains 14 residues. The CDR3 spells CASSYSLGNQPQHF. The DNA for the CDR3 is TGTGCCAGCAGTTACTCTCTCGGGAATCAGCCCCAGCATTTT.

Of note for this clone: The junction departs from germline at one end; a sequencing error may be responsible. This chain links TRBV5-1 with TRBJ1-2; the D is unclear. CDR1 SGHRS and CDR2 YFSETQ come from the germline V gene. CDR3 length: 16 amino acids. As DNA, the CDR3 is TGCGCCAGCAGCTTAGACTCGGCGACCCGATTCTATGGCTACCCCTTC. It specifies CASSLDSATRFYGYPF.

Regarding this clone: One end of the junction varies from germline; a read error may be responsible. The chain couples TRBV5-4 to TRBJ1-2; 9 bases fit TRBD1. CDR1 is SGHNT, CDR2 YYREEE, per germline (reference sequence). CDR3 length: 13 residues. As DNA, the CDR3 is TGTGCCAGCATTAGACAGGGGGACTATGGCTACCCCTTC. It codes for CASIRQGDYGYPF.

The V gene is TRBV15, the J gene TRBJ1-5, with 11 nucleotides matching TRBD1. After removal of 0 bases from V and 0 bases from J, the junction contained 10 bases not matched to a gene. This CDR3 has 20 amino acids. CDR1 and CDR2 from the germline V gene are LNHNV and YYDKDF (reference sequence). The CDR3 is CATSRERGQGAVGSNQPQHF. The DNA of the CDR3 is TGTGCCACCAGCAGAGAGAGAGGACAGGGGGCTGTCGGTAGCAATCAGCCCCAGCATTTT. The whole variable domain, filled in from reference TRBV15 and TRBJ1-5, reads DAMVIQNPRYQVTQFGKPVTLSCSQTLNHNVMYWYQQKSSQAPKLLFHYYDKDFNNEADTPDNFQSRRPNTSFCFLDIRSPGLGDTAMYLCATSRERGQGAVGSNQPQHFGDGTRLSIL.

V is TRBV6-6 and J is TRBJ2-7, with D perhaps TRBD2 (5 bases). Germline V gene data show CDR1 as MNHNY and CDR2 as SVGAGI (reference sequence). V was clipped by 6 bases and J by 6 bases, with 18 bases between them. This CDR3 comprises 14 residues. The DNA of the CDR3 is TGTGCCAGCAGCACTCGGGATTCGTGGGGCGAGCAGTACTTC. Its protein is CASSTRDSWGEQYF.

The V call is TRBV14, the J call TRBJ2-7; 7 bases match TRBD1. This CDR3 contains 15 residues. Trimming at V came to 6 bases and at J to 7 bases, leaving 15 bases not matched to a gene. CDR1 and CDR2 (germline): SGHDN, FVKESK. The CDR3 bases are TGTGCCAGCAGTCAAAATATCGGACAGGCGTTGGAGCAGTACTTC. It translates to CASSQNIGQALEQYF.

This chain joins TRBV4-2 and TRBJ1-3, with D possibly TRBD1 on 6 matching bases. Trimming took 4 bases from V and 0 from J, leaving 16 bases between them. Germline V gene lookup returns CDR1 LGHNA and CDR2 YNFKEQ. CDR3 length: 17 residues. This chain's CDR3 is CASSPRTDPYSGNTIYF. Here the CDR3 DNA reads TGTGCCAGCAGCCCGCGGACAGACCCTTACTCTGGAAACACCATATATTTT.

In its sample, this clone was seen a few times. CDR3 nucleotides: TGTGCCAGCAGCTTGAACGGGGGCTATGGCTACACCTTC. As protein: CASSLNGGYGYTF. The chain joins TRBV6-1 to TRBJ1-2; D perhaps matches TRBD1 (5 bases). V was clipped by 6 bases and J by 4 bases, with 12 bases between them. Germline CDR1 and CDR2: MNHNS and SASEGT. The CDR3 runs to 13 residues.

This clone was seen a few times. The chain couples TRBV5-1 to TRBJ1-1; D unclear. The germline V gene has CDR1 SGHRS and CDR2 YFSETQ. The CDR3 is 11 amino acids. V was shortened by 6 bases and J by 2 bases, with 5 bases between the two germline ends. This CDR3 is CASTSNTEAFF. CDR3 DNA sequence: TGCGCCAGCACATCAAACACTGAAGCTTTCTTT.

This clone was seen only a few times. The chain has TRBV5-1 and TRBJ2-3, with TRBD2 matching over 9 bases. Per germline, CDR1 SGHRS and CDR2 YFSETQ. The length of the CDR3 is 15 residues. The trim removed 5 bases at V and 5 bases at J, leaving 9 bases unmatched. CDR3 in DNA: TGCGCCAGCAGTCGAGCGGGGGGCCGGGGAGATACGCAGTATTTT. It codes for CASSRAGGRGDTQYF.